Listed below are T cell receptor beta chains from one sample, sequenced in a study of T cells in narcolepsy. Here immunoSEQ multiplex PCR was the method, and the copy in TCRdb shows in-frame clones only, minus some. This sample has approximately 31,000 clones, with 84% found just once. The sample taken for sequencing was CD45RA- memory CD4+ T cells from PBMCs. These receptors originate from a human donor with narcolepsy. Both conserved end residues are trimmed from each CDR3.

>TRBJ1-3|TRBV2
ASSDAHSGNTIY
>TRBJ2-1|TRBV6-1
ASSEAQARALGEQF
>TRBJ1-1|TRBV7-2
ASSQELMNTEAF
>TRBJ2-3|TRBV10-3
ALKGQGADTQY
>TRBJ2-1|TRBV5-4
ASSLYLGGDEQF
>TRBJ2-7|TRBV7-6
ASSLGGGGGHEQY
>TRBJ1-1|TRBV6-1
ASSSSVNTEAF
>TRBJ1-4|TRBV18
ASSPQQGLGNEKLF
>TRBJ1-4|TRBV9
ASSVVAEIGGTNEKLF
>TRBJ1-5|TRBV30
AWSKEGDQPQH